This T cell receptor beta chain was identified in a study of blood T cells in healthy people across ages. Then a second PCR, running about 6 to 11 cycles, was carried out with a sample-barcoded 5' primer and a J-beta primer mix. Each cDNA molecule, via a template-switch adaptor with 12 random nucleotides, was tagged. Paired-end reads containing CDR3 totaled no fewer than 3 million for each sample. Using its own MiXCR run on the 5' RACE reads, TCRdb lists one record per CDR3 protein. The sample consists of 920,000 or so distinct CDR3 sequences, over 35% of them appearing once. The sample holds many counts of this clonotype. Donors ranged from roughly 6 to 100 years old and were healthy Caucasians in Russia. CDR1 and CDR2 from the germline V gene are DFQATT and SNEGSKA (reference sequence). The V gene lost 6 bases and the J gene lost 4 bases, with 18 bases spanning the gap. This CDR3 comprises 14 residues.

This rearrangement joins TRBV20-1 to TRBJ1-2, with D perhaps matching TRBD1 (6 bases). The sequencing sample was made of blood. This receptor was taken from a woman in her sixties or seventies in good health. CDR3 nucleotide sequence: TGCAGTGCAAGCGTGTCCGAAGGGGGCTATGGCTACACCTTC. This gives the protein CSASVSEGGYGYTF.